One and the same sample provided the 5 T cell receptor beta chains below, sequenced in a study of T-cell memory formation after mild COVID-19. In TCRdb, the 5' RACE reads were re-called with MiXCR into one record per CDR3 protein. This table holds hundreds of thousands of distinct CDR3 sequences, around 28% found once. The sample comprised PBMCs or a T cell subset sorted from them (not recorded which). Receptor source: an adult woman who had mild COVID-19 (a few samples of this study predate the infection). Cell type and time point are not known.

The chain joins TRBV7-6 to TRBJ1-2; TRBD1 aligns across 8 bases. This CDR3 comprises 13 residues. Germline-derived CDR1 and CDR2 are SGHVS and FNYEAQ. V lost 5 bases and J lost 8; bases outside the gene matches: 7. The CDR3 region has the DNA TGTGCCAGCAGCCCTTGGCGGACAGGGGGCTACACCTTC. This sequence encodes CASSPWRTGGYTF.

This clonotype was detected ten times or more. The chain couples TRBV4-2 to TRBJ2-7, with unresolved D. This CDR3 is built from 18 residues. Trimming stripped 0 bases from V and 6 bases from J, with 24 bases between. CDR1 LGHNA and CDR2 YNFKEQ come from the germline V gene. CDR3: CASSQDRPSQSPYSEQYF. The CDR3, as DNA: TGTGCCAGCAGCCAAGATCGTCCCTCCCAGTCACCATACTCCGAGCAGTACTTC.

This clonotype was seen only a few times. The V gene is TRBV2, the J gene TRBJ2-1; D is possibly TRBD1 or TRBD2 (7 bases each). Germline V lookup: CDR1 SNHLY, CDR2 FYNNEI. Trimming removed 4 bases at V and 4 bases at J, with 20 bases between. The CDR3 totals 17 residues. As DNA, the CDR3 is TGTGCCAGCAGTGGTCCCAGGGGGGGCATGAGATACAATGAGCAGTTCTTC. This translates into CASSGPRGGMRYNEQFF.

In this sample, this clonotype turned up a few times. The chain recombines TRBV7-8 with TRBJ1-1; TRBD1 might be the D (5 bases). This CDR3 region has 15 residues. V lost 5 bases and J 5 bases, leaving 18 bases between the germline ends. Germline-derived CDR1 and CDR2 are SGHVS and FQNEAQ. The DNA of the CDR3 is TGTGCCAGCAGCCCCGGTGAGGGTGGGGGAACTGAAGCTTTCTTT. This codes for CASSPGEGGGTEAFF. The full variable domain, in which reference TRBV7-8 and TRBJ1-1 provide the parts outside the CDR3, is GAGVSQSPRYKVAKRGQDVALRCDPISGHVSLFWYQQALGQGPEFLTYFQNEAQLDKSGLPSDRFFAERPEGSVSTLKIQRTQQEDSAVYLCASSPGEGGGTEAFFGQGTRLTVV.

About this clonotype: Its ends do not fully match the called genes, so a read error is possible. The chain combines TRBV7-7 with TRBJ1-4, with D possibly matching TRBD1 (5 bases). Germline values: CDR1 SSHAT, CDR2 FNYEAQ (reference sequence). CDR3 length equals 13 residues. CDR3 protein: CASSRARREKLFF. CDR3 sequence (DNA): TGTGCTAGCAGCAGGGCGCGACGGGAAAAACTGTTTTTT.